The text below deals with one T cell receptor (beta chain). TCRdb keeps only in-frame clones here, not all; method: immunoSEQ multiplex PCR. The sample has just under 300,000 clones, more than 85% seen once; the top ten hold 1.3%. The germline gives CDR1 MDHEN, CDR2 SYDVKM. V lost 3 bases and J 5 bases, leaving 13 bases between the germline ends. CDR3 length: 14 amino acids. This sample stems from a study of blood T cell repertoires in COVID-19. The V gene is TRBV28, the J gene TRBJ2-5, with D hard to call. The source material was peripheral blood. This clonotype originated in a man aged 70 or older with acute or convalescent COVID-19. The chain's CDR3 is CASSFSGNWETQYF. In DNA, the CDR3 is TGTGCCAGCAGTTTTTCAGGAAACTGGGAGACCCAGTACTTC.